This T cell receptor (beta chain) was profiled in a study of CD4+ T cells in melanoma. This CDR3 has 13 residues. Germline V gene data show CDR1 as SGHNT and CDR2 as YYREEE (reference sequence). This clone was seen a single time. Clones were read by immunoSEQ multiplex PCR, and TCRdb kept only the in-frame ones, dropping some. Of about 15,000 clones listed, roughly two thirds are singletons. The chain combines TRBV5-4 with TRBJ2-3, with 8 bases matching TRBD2. Sequencing was performed on cells from a culture (not recorded whether cultured in vitro). This TCR came from a human donor with melanoma. The CDR3 DNA reads TGTGCGATCGGGGGGGCACCCACAGATACGCAGTATTTT. Encoded protein: CAIGGAPTDTQYF.